The next 8 T cell receptor beta chains were all read from a single sample in a study of T-cell reconstitution after alpha-beta-depleted transplantation in children. Preparation of the TCRbeta library involved a method that used unique molecular identifiers. TCRdb independently ran MiXCR on the PCR reads; one entry per CDR3 protein. The sample shows about 370,000 distinct CDR3 sequences, around 21% of them seen only once. The input for sequencing was PBMCs from the stem cell graft donor, taken from the stem cell graft. All receptors derive from a human donor who donated a stem cell graft to a child with acute myeloid leukemia.

This clonotype was counted only a few times. The rearrangement links TRBV12-3 or TRBV12-4 to TRBJ2-7, with 8 bases matching TRBD2. With V trimmed by 7 bases and J by 0 bases, 5 bases remained unmatched. This CDR3 has 14 amino acids. Here the CDR3 reads CASNLAGSSYEQYF. The CDR3 DNA reads TGTGCCAGCAACCTAGCGGGTTCCTCCTACGAGCAGTACTTC.

The gene calls are TRBV11-2 and TRBJ2-7; D unresolved. This CDR3 is built from 17 residues. Trimming cost V 2 bases and J 6 bases, with 23 bases left between them. Germline V CDR1 and CDR2: SGHAT, FQNNGV. The CDR3: CASSLNQPRQFGSEQYF. CDR3 DNA sequence: TGTGCCAGCAGCTTAAATCAACCCCGACAATTTGGTAGCGAGCAGTACTTC.

The chain links TRBV9 to TRBJ2-1, with D tentatively TRBD2 (5 bases). Trimming left V 3 bases short and J 7 bases short, with 14 bases between. The CDR3 is 14 amino acids. Germline V gene data show CDR1 as SGDLS and CDR2 as YYNGEE. The CDR3 here is CASSAGGPRNEQFF. CDR3 sequence (DNA): TGTGCCAGCAGCGCCGGAGGCCCTCGGAATGAGCAGTTCTTC.

This clonotype appeared many times. V usage is TRBV7-2 and J usage is TRBJ1-1; D gene ambiguous. With 3 bases removed from V and 4 bases from J, the gap between germline ends came to 15 bases. CDR3 length: 15 residues. The germline gives CDR1 SGHTA, CDR2 FQGNSA. The CDR3 region has the DNA TGTGCCAGCAGCTTCAAGGGAGGTAGTGGCACTGAAGCTTTCTTT. It specifies CASSFKGGSGTEAFF.

This chain connects TRBV12-3 or TRBV12-4 to TRBJ2-5; 9 bases fit TRBD1. The CDR3 runs 15 residues. The V gene end was trimmed by 2 bases and the J gene end by 4 bases; junction bases not matched to a gene: 5. The CDR3 sequence is CASSLQGQGRETQYF. CDR3 bases: TGTGCCAGCAGTTTACAGGGACAGGGTAGAGAGACCCAGTACTTC.

The CDR3 DNA follows: TGTGCCACCAGCAGAGCGGAGGAGAGCACAGATACGCAGTATTTT. It is translated as CATSRAEESTDTQYF. The V gene is TRBV15, the J gene TRBJ2-3, with D possibly TRBD2 on 5 matching bases. V shed 1 base and J shed 0 bases, with 8 bases lying between them. Germline CDR1 and CDR2: LNHNV and YYDKDF (reference sequence). The CDR3 length is 15 residues.

This clonotype came up a few times. The gene calls are TRBV10-3 and TRBJ2-3; TRBD1 aligns across 7 bases. This CDR3 region has 15 residues. CDR1 and CDR2 from the germline V gene are ENHRY and SYGVKD. V lost 3 bases and J lost 4; bases outside the gene matches: 7. CDR3 loop: CAISDPTGSPDTQYF. CDR3 DNA sequence: TGTGCCATCAGTGATCCGACAGGGAGCCCAGATACGCAGTATTTT.

This clonotype appeared a few times. The V and J genes are TRBV12-3 or TRBV12-4 and TRBJ1-1, with a weak D call TRBD1 (5 bases). Trimming left V 8 bases short and J 6 bases short, with 19 bases between. The length of the CDR3 is 14 residues. CDR3 region: CASRRQRSVSEAFF. CDR3 nucleotide sequence: TGTGCCAGCCGGCGACAGAGAAGTGTTTCTGAAGCTTTCTTT.